A selection of T cell receptor beta chains follows, all from one sample in a study of blood T cell repertoires in COVID-19. This table comes from immunoSEQ multiplex PCR, and its TCRdb copy is limited to in-frame clones, with some not included. The sample includes over 600,000 clones, about nine tenths of them seen just once. Sequences were obtained from peripheral blood. The receptors were sampled from a woman between 18 and 29 years old with acute or convalescent COVID-19. The CDR3 runs from the conserved cysteine through the conserved F or W. D genes are given only for firm matches. A clone size is listed for some rows: how often the clone was seen (once, few, many), or a class if it is expanded.

d_call clone_size j_call v_call cdr3_aa cdr3_nt
. . TRBJ1-2 TRBV14 CASSQDRRGVNGYTF TGTGCCAGCAGCCAAGATCGGAGGGGAGTGAATGGCTACACCTTC
TRBD1 . TRBJ1-4 TRBV5-1 CASRDRDSYEKLFF TGCGCCAGCAGAGACCGGGACAGCTATGAAAAACTGTTTTTT
. . TRBJ1-3 TRBV21-1 CASSKPRQSSGNTIYF TGTGCCAGCAGCAAACCAAGACAGAGCTCTGGAAACACCATATATTTT
. . TRBJ2-1 TRBV7-6 CASSQPWGRSPNEQFF TGTGCCAGCAGCCAACCTTGGGGGCGCAGCCCCAATGAGCAGTTCTTC
. few TRBJ1-2 TRBV7-3 CASSPGPPTGYGYTF TGTGCCAGCAGCCCCGGACCCCCGACAGGCTATGGCTACACCTTC
TRBD1 . TRBJ2-3 TRBV27 CASSITGGERDTQYF TGTGCCAGCAGTATCACAGGGGGTGAGCGGGATACGCAGTATTTT
. . TRBJ2-1 TRBV6-6 CASSYGGTIYNEQFF TGTGCCAGCAGCTACGGAGGGACCATCTACAATGAGCAGTTCTTC
. . TRBJ2-7 TRBV21-1 CARQNPTRTGLNEQYF TGTGCCAGACAAAATCCGACCCGGACAGGGCTGAACGAGCAGTACTTC
. once TRBJ1-5 TRBV4-1 CASSQDGYGGGQPQHF TGCGCCAGCAGCCAAGATGGGTACGGAGGCGGTCAGCCCCAGCATTTT
. . TRBJ1-5 TRBV5-8 CASSPGWAYSNQPQHF TGTGCCAGCAGCCCGGGGTGGGCTTATAGCAATCAGCCCCAGCATTTT
TRBD2 . TRBJ2-1 TRBV13 CASSRLAVTSYNEQFF TGTGCCAGCAGCCGACTAGCGGTCACCTCCTACAATGAGCAGTTCTTC
. . TRBJ2-7 TRBV21-1 CASSSRDRGIEQYF TGTGCCAGCAGCTCCCGGGACAGGGGAATTGAGCAGTACTTC
TRBD1 . TRBJ1-2 TRBV4-2 CASSPGQGRYGYTF TGTGCCAGCAGCCCGGGACAGGGCAGGTATGGCTACACCTTC
. . TRBJ2-3 TRBV5-5 CASSPELPMDTQYF TGTGCCAGCAGCCCCGAACTTCCCATGGATACGCAGTATTTT
. . TRBJ2-6 TRBV6-4 CASSDPEGANVLTF TGTGCCAGCAGTGACCCCGAGGGGGCCAACGTCCTGACTTTC
. once TRBJ2-1 TRBV5-1 CASSDTSFRYNEQFF TGCGCCAGCAGCGATACTAGTTTTCGGTACAATGAGCAGTTCTTC
. once TRBJ1-2 TRBV27 CASSSPRGGLRGYTF TGTGCCAGCAGTTCTCCTCGCGGAGGTTTAAGGGGCTACACCTTC
. . TRBJ1-3 TRBV2 CASGRAGSGNTIYF TGTGCCAGCGGACGGGCCGGGAGCGGAAACACCATATATTTT
TRBD1 . TRBJ1-1 TRBV19 CASGRDRLSTEAFF TGTGCCAGTGGAAGGGACAGGTTGAGCACTGAAGCTTTCTTT
TRBD1 . TRBJ2-1 TRBV6-2/TRBV6-3 CASSLTGTGGNNEQFF TGTGCCAGCAGTTTGACCGGGACAGGAGGGAACAATGAGCAGTTCTTC
. . TRBJ1-1 TRBV12-5 CASALGGKNTEAFF TGTGCTAGTGCCCTGGGAGGGAAGAACACTGAAGCTTTCTTT
. . TRBJ1-1 TRBV4-3 CASSQDMGEGRLATEAFF TGCGCCAGCAGCCAAGATATGGGGGAGGGGCGGTTGGCCACTGAAGCTTTCTTT
TRBD2 . TRBJ2-3 TRBV2 CATLVGGVGTDTQYF TGTGCCACACTCGTTGGGGGGGTTGGGACAGATACGCAGTATTTT
. . TRBJ2-7 TRBV30 CAWPTQGGKDEQYF TGTGCCTGGCCCACCCAGGGGGGAAAGGACGAGCAGTACTTC
TRBD1 . TRBJ1-5 TRBV24-1 CATSGPGQGYQPQHF TGTGCCACCAGTGGACCGGGACAGGGGTACCAGCCCCAGCATTTT
TRBD2 . TRBJ2-1 TRBV12-5 CASAPGLAGNEQFF TGTGCTAGTGCCCCGGGACTAGCGGGCAATGAGCAGTTCTTC
TRBD1 . TRBJ1-6 TRBV28 CASRLQGINSPLHF TGTGCCAGCAGACTACAGGGGATTAATTCACCCCTCCACTTT
TRBD1 . TRBJ1-1 TRBV6-5 CASRTGTATEAFF TGTGCCAGCAGAACCGGGACAGCCACTGAAGCTTTCTTT
. . TRBJ1-4 TRBV28 CASSIRQVVEKLFF TGTGCCAGCAGTATCCGACAGGTGGTGGAAAAACTGTTTTTT
TRBD1 . TRBJ1-1 TRBV4-1 CASSQAGTGMNTEAFF TGCGCCAGCAGCCAAGCCGGGACAGGAATGAACACTGAAGCTTTCTTT
. once TRBJ1-2 TRBV11-1 CASSVRQKTSYGYTF TGTGCCAGCAGCGTCCGACAGAAGACCTCCTATGGCTACACCTTC
TRBD1 . TRBJ1-1 TRBV5-1 CASRGTGVSEAFF TGCGCCAGCAGGGGGACAGGGGTTTCTGAAGCTTTCTTT
. . TRBJ1-2 TRBV5-8 CASSLPGTPSTYGYTF TGTGCCAGCAGCCTCCCCGGGACACCATCCACCTATGGCTACACCTTC
TRBD1 . TRBJ2-7 TRBV28 CASSGRDRAYEQYF TGTGCCAGCAGTGGCCGGGACAGAGCCTACGAGCAGTACTTC
TRBD1 . TRBJ1-2 TRBV9 CASSPDRGNYGYTF TGTGCCAGCAGCCCGGACAGGGGAAACTATGGCTACACCTTC
. . TRBJ1-5 TRBV9 CASSVEGEANQPQHF TGTGCCAGCAGCGTAGAAGGGGAGGCCAATCAGCCCCAGCATTTT
. . TRBJ1-3 TRBV19 CASTQGGTGNTIYF TGTGCCAGTACCCAAGGAGGGACTGGAAACACCATATATTTT
TRBD1 . TRBJ2-6 TRBV4-3 CASSRSTGLNSGANVLTF TGCGCCAGCAGCCGGTCGACAGGGCTCAACTCTGGGGCCAACGTCCTGACTTTC
. . TRBJ1-3 TRBV29-1 CSGQGTLGNTIYF TGCAGCGGTCAGGGGACCCTTGGAAACACCATATATTTT
TRBD1 once TRBJ2-7 TRBV6-5 CASRAGQGGYEQYF TGTGCCAGCAGAGCGGGACAGGGAGGATACGAGCAGTACTTC
. . TRBJ1-2 TRBV28 CASKLGGTPHYGYTF TGTGCCAGCAAATTGGGGGGGACACCCCACTATGGCTACACCTTC
. . TRBJ2-4 TRBV11-2 CASSDRTGSGVWNIQYF TGTGCCAGCAGCGATCGGACAGGGAGCGGGGTATGGAACATTCAGTACTTC
TRBD1 . TRBJ2-3 TRBV11-2 CASSLGTRGPPTDTQYF TGTGCCAGCAGCTTAGGGACAAGGGGGCCCCCCACAGATACGCAGTATTTT
TRBD1 . TRBJ1-4 TRBV9 CASTSGTGRNEKLFF TGTGCCAGCACCTCCGGGACAGGGCGTAATGAAAAACTGTTTTTT
. . TRBJ1-4 TRBV21-1 CASSKARGSTNEKLFF TGTGCCAGCAGCAAAGCTAGGGGTTCAACTAATGAAAAACTGTTTTTT
. . TRBJ1-5 TRBV5-4 CASSLRGENQPQHF TGTGCCAGCAGCTTGCGCGGGGAGAATCAGCCCCAGCATTTT
. . TRBJ1-1 TRBV6-6 CASSYSREAAFF TGTGCCAGCAGTTACTCACGGGAGGCGGCTTTCTTT
. . TRBJ1-1 TRBV19 CASSIISGDTEAFF TGTGCCAGTAGTATAATCAGCGGGGACACTGAAGCTTTCTTT
TRBD1 . TRBJ1-5 TRBV7-8 CASSRAPLGQTNQPQHF TGTGCCAGCAGCCGAGCCCCCTTGGGACAGACTAATCAGCCCCAGCATTTT
. . TRBJ1-1 TRBV9 CASSQEGNTEAFF TGTGCCAGCAGCCAAGAGGGCAACACTGAAGCTTTCTTT
. . TRBJ2-1 TRBV21-1 CASSRTQGESYNEQFF TGTGCCAGCAGCAGGACCCAGGGGGAATCCTACAATGAGCAGTTCTTC
. . TRBJ1-2 TRBV10-3 CAISAGDGGYGYTF TGTGCCATCAGTGCGGGGGACGGGGGCTATGGCTACACCTTC
TRBD1 . TRBJ1-2 TRBV9 CASSADRDGYTF TGTGCCAGCAGCGCCGACAGGGATGGCTACACCTTC
TRBD2 . TRBJ2-7 TRBV7-2 CASSPEGGDGLAFYEQYF TGTGCCAGCAGCCCCGAGGGGGGCGACGGACTAGCTTTCTACGAGCAGTACTTC
. . TRBJ1-2 TRBV7-2 CASSLVGGYGYTF TGTGCCAGCAGCTTAGTAGGGGGCTATGGCTACACCTTC